The present entry profiles one TCR beta chain with its context. Antigen unknown. CDR1 and CDR2 (germline): LGHDT, YNNKEL (reference sequence). This CDR3 contains 16 residues. This entry belongs to a study of post-analysis software for immune sequencing data. Study-level background: The study covered relapsing-remitting, secondary progressive and progressive-relapsing courses of multiple sclerosis. Regarding the study as a whole: Under F measure analysis, samples from one preparation batch co-clustered strongly. Normalized Chao1 diversity in multiple sclerosis patients fell significantly below that of controls. In patients, four to six TRBV segments were more frequent than in controls, with TRBV5-6, TRBV5-1 and TRBV20-1 among them.

Incorporated into the TCR beta cDNA libraries were unique molecular identifiers, which served to reduce PCR and sequencing biases. Roughly 470,000 cDNA molecules came from around 1 to 9.1 million T cells. TCRdb reprocessed the PCR reads via MiXCR and lists one record per CDR3 protein. The sample lists 750,000 to 950,000 distinct CDR3 sequences, under 70% seen once, with roughly 4.4% in the top ten. This clonotype originated in a girl under 18 with multiple sclerosis. The chain couples TRBV3-1 to TRBJ2-1, with 11 bases matching TRBD1. The DNA end favors TRBJ2-7, so the J call may be wrong. Specimen: blood. The CDR3 DNA follows: TGTGCCAGCAGCCCCAACCGGGACAGGGGGTACTACGAGCAGTACTTC. As protein: CASSPNRDRGYYEQYF.